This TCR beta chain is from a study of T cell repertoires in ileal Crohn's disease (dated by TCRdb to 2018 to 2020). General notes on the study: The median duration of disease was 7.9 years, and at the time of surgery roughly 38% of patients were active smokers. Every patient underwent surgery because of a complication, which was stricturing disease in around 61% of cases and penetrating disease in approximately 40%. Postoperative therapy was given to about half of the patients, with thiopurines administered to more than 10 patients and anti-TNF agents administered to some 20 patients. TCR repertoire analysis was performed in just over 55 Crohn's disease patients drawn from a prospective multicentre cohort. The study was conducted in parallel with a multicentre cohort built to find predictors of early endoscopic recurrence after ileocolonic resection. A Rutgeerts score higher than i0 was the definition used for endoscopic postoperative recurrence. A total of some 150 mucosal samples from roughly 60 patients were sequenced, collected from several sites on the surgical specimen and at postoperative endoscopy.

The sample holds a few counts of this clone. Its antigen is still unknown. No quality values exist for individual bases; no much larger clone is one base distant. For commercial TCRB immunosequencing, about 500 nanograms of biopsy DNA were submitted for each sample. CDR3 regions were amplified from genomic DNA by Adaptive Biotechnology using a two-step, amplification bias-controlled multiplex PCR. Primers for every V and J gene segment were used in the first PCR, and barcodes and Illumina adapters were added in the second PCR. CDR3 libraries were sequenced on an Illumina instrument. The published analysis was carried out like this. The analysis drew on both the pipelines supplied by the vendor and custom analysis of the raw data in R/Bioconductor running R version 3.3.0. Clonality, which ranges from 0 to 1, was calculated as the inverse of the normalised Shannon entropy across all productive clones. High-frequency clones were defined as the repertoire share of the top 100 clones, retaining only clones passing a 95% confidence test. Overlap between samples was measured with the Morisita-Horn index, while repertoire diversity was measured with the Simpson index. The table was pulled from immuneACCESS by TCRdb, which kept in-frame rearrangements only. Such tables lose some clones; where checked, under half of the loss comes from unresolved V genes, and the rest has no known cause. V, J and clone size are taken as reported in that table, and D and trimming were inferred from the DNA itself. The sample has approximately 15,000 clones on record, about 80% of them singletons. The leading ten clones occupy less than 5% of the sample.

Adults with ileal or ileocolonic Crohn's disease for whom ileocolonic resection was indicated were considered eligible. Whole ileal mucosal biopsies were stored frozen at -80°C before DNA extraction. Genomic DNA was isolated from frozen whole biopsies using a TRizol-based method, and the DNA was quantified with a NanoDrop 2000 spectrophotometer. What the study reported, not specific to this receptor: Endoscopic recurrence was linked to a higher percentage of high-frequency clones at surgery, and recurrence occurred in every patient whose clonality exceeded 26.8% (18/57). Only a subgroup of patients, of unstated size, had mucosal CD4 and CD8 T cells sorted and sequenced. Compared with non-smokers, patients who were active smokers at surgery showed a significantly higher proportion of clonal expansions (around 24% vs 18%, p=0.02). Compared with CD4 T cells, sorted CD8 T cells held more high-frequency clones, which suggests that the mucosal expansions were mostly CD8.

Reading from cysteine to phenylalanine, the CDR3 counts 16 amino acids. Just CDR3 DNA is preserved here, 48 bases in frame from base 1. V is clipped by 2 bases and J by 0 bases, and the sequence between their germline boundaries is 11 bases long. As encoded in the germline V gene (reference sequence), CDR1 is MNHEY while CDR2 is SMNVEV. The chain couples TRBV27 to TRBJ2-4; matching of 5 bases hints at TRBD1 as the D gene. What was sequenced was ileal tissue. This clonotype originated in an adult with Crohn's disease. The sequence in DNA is TGTGCCAGCAGTTTAACCGGACAACTAGCCAAAAACATTCAGTACTTC. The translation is CASSLTGQLAKNIQYF.